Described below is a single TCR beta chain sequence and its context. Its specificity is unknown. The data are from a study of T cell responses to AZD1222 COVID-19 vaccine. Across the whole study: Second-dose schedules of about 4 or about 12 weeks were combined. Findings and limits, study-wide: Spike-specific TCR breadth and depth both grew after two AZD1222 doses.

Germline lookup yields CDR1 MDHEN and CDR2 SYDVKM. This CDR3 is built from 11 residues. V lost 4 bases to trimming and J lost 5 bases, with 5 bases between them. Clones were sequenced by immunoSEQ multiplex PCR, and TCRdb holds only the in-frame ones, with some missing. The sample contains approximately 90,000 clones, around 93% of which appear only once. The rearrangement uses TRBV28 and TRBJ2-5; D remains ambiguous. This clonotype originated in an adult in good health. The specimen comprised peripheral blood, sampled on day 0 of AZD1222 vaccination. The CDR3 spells CASSSTETQYF. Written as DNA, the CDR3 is TGTGCCAGCAGTTCAACCGAGACCCAGTACTTC.